Listed below are T cell receptor beta chains from one sample, sequenced in a study of Tregs in tolerant kidney transplant recipients. The method was immunoSEQ multiplex PCR; TCRdb's version includes in-frame clones alone and lacks a portion of them. In the table there are more than 75,000 clones, 93% of which are singletons. Sequencing used CD4+ T cells from blood, obtained before the transplant. All receptors derive from a human donor who received a combined kidney and bone marrow transplant. Both conserved end residues are part of each CDR3. The D gene is left open where the match is weak. Size is omitted from some rows. Given values are once, few, many or a class for expanded clones.

j_call v_call clone_size d_call cdr3_length cdr3_aa cdr3_nt
TRBJ1-6 TRBV7-9 . . 19 CASSLAFAQGSSYNSPLHF TGTGCCAGCAGCTTAGCGTTTGCACAGGGAAGCTCCTATAATTCACCCCTCCACTTT
TRBJ2-1 TRBV7-3 . TRBD1 14 CASSPDRERSEQFF TGTGCCAGCAGCCCGGACAGGGAACGAAGTGAGCAGTTCTTC
TRBJ2-7 TRBV15 . TRBD1 18 CATSRSRDRARRYYEQYF TGTGCCACCAGCAGGTCCCGGGACAGGGCCCGGAGGTATTACGAGCAGTACTTC
TRBJ1-1 TRBV10-2 . . 12 CASRDRNTEAFF TGCGCCAGCAGGGACAGGAACACTGAAGCTTTCTTT
TRBJ2-7 TRBV28 . . 13 CASSLGGPDEQYF TGTGCCAGCAGTTTGGGGGGGCCCGACGAGCAGTACTTC
TRBJ2-1 TRBV30 . TRBD1 16 CAWSASPGTAFNEQFF TGTGCCTGGAGTGCCTCTCCCGGGACAGCCTTCAATGAGCAGTTCTTC
TRBJ2-3 TRBV29-1 . . 12 CSVGLVTDTQYF TGCAGCGTTGGCCTAGTCACAGATACGCAGTATTTT
TRBJ1-5 TRBV21-1 . . 15 CASSKAGGPGQPQHF TGTGCCAGCAGCAAAGCAGGGGGCCCCGGTCAGCCCCAGCATTTT
TRBJ1-2 TRBV19 . . 18 CASSRNRVEDRINYGYTF TGTGCCAGTAGTAGAAACAGGGTAGAGGACCGGATTAACTATGGCTACACCTTC
TRBJ1-6 TRBV2 once . 15 CASSELRGGSSPLHF TGTGCCAGCAGTGAGCTCAGGGGTGGGAGTTCACCCCTCCACTTT
TRBJ1-5 TRBV6-6 . TRBD1 14 CATGTGLSNQPQHF TGTGCCACGGGGACAGGACTTAGCAATCAGCCCCAGCATTTT
TRBJ1-4 TRBV29-1 . . 13 CSVAGSTNEKLFF TGCAGCGTGGCAGGGTCTACTAATGAAAAACTGTTTTTT
TRBJ2-7 TRBV5-1 . TRBD2 18 CASSLGTSGINFLYEQYF TGCGCCAGCAGCCTCGGGACTAGCGGGATCAATTTTCTCTACGAGCAGTACTTC
TRBJ1-5 TRBV6-1 . TRBD1 14 CASSPIQGGQPQHF TGTGCCAGCAGTCCCATACAGGGGGGACAGCCCCAGCATTTT
TRBJ2-5 TRBV5-1 . TRBD1 16 CASSSPGTGFWETQYF TGCGCCAGCAGCTCCCCCGGGACAGGGTTTTGGGAGACCCAGTACTTC
TRBJ2-7 TRBV7-3 . TRBD2 14 CASRTSGSSYEQYF TGTGCCAGCAGGACCAGCGGGAGCTCCTACGAGCAGTACTTC
TRBJ2-5 TRBV12-5 . . 16 CASGLGKTSLKETQYF TGTGCTAGTGGTTTAGGCAAGACAAGCCTCAAGGAGACCCAGTACTTC
TRBJ1-2 TRBV18 . TRBD1 14 CASSPSTGENGYTF TGTGCCAGCTCACCGTCGACAGGGGAGAATGGCTACACCTTC
TRBJ2-7 TRBV29-1 . TRBD2 12 CSGLGGSLEQYF TGCAGCGGATTGGGGGGGTCTCTCGAGCAGTACTTC
TRBJ2-5 TRBV11-3 . . 17 CASSGKHPPRRQETQYF TGTGCCAGCAGCGGAAAACATCCCCCCCGGAGGCAAGAGACCCAGTACTTC
TRBJ2-3 TRBV7-2 . TRBD2 19 CASSKRETSGSTSTDTQYF TGTGCCAGCAGCAAAAGAGAGACTAGCGGGAGTACGAGCACAGATACGCAGTATTTT
TRBJ1-1 TRBV11-1 . TRBD1 14 CASSSRDREGEAFF TGTGCCAGCAGCTCGCGGGACAGGGAGGGCGAAGCTTTCTTT
TRBJ1-1 TRBV5-1 . . 15 CASSLSPGQSTEAFF TGCGCCAGCAGCCTATCTCCAGGACAGAGCACTGAAGCTTTCTTT
TRBJ2-7 TRBV27 . TRBD1 14 CASSQGTGRAGQYF TGTGCCAGCAGCCAAGGGACAGGACGGGCCGGGCAGTACTTC
TRBJ2-3 TRBV5-1 . . 16 CASSSMTSLFTDTQYF TGCGCCAGCAGCTCTATGACAAGCCTTTTCACAGATACGCAGTATTTT
TRBJ1-2 TRBV5-6 . . 17 CASSFNQGPRLTSGYTF TGTGCCAGCAGCTTTAATCAGGGGCCCAGGTTAACTAGTGGCTACACCTTC
TRBJ2-7 TRBV29-1 . TRBD1 12 CSVGTGVGEQYF TGCAGCGTTGGGACAGGGGTAGGGGAGCAGTACTTC
TRBJ1-6 TRBV7-2 . TRBD1 14 CASSLDRGDSPLHF TGTGCCAGCAGCTTGGACAGGGGGGATTCACCCCTCCACTTT
TRBJ1-5 TRBV15 . . 12 CATSRVREPQHF TGTGCCACCAGCAGAGTGAGGGAGCCCCAGCATTTT
TRBJ2-4 TRBV18 . TRBD1 18 CASSPWTGGKLAKNIQYF TGTGCCAGCTCACCGTGGACAGGGGGCAAACTAGCCAAAAACATTCAGTACTTC
TRBJ2-1 TRBV19 . . 14 CASSSQDSYNEQFF TGTGCCAGTAGTTCACAGGACTCCTACAATGAGCAGTTCTTC
TRBJ2-7 TRBV13 once TRBD2 14 CASSLPGGSYEQYF TGTGCCAGCAGCCTCCCGGGGGGGTCCTACGAGCAGTACTTC
TRBJ2-5 TRBV18 . . 14 CASSPGAGKETQYF TGTGCCAGCTCACCAGGGGCGGGGAAAGAGACCCAGTACTTC
TRBJ2-1 TRBV12-5 . . 16 CASALERGGSYNEQFF TGTGCTAGTGCTCTTGAGAGGGGGGGTTCCTACAATGAGCAGTTCTTC
TRBJ1-3 TRBV19 . . 16 CASSERQAYSGNTIYF TGTGCCAGTAGTGAAAGACAGGCCTACTCTGGAAACACCATATATTTT
TRBJ2-3 TRBV2 . TRBD2 15 CASSPLAGVTDTQYF TGTGCCAGCAGCCCCCTAGCGGGAGTAACAGATACGCAGTATTTT
TRBJ2-3 TRBV7-2 . . 16 CASSLESGLRTDTQYF TGTGCCAGCAGCTTAGAATCCGGACTCCGCACAGATACGCAGTATTTT
TRBJ2-3 TRBV9 . TRBD2 15 CASSVAGGVPDTQYF TGTGCCAGCAGCGTAGCGGGAGGTGTCCCAGATACGCAGTATTTT
TRBJ2-7 TRBV6-6 . TRBD2 16 CASSNAGGALSYEQYF TGTGCCAGCAGCAACGCGGGGGGGGCGTTGTCCTACGAGCAGTACTTC
TRBJ1-1 TRBV29-1 . . 10 CSAGNTEAFF TGCAGCGCGGGGAACACTGAAGCTTTCTTT
TRBJ2-7 TRBV6-6 . . 16 CASSYRVQGQTYEQYF TGTGCCAGCAGTTATAGAGTCCAGGGCCAAACCTACGAGCAGTACTTC
TRBJ1-2 TRBV28 . . 13 CASSFSWGDGYTF TGTGCCAGCAGTTTTAGTTGGGGGGATGGCTACACCTTC
TRBJ2-3 TRBV5-1 few TRBD1 15 CASSSSTGGTDTQYF TGCGCCAGCAGCTCCTCGACAGGGGGCACAGATACGCAGTATTTT
TRBJ2-3 TRBV18 . TRBD2 16 CASSPLLAGAADTQYF TGTGCCAGCTCACCCCTCCTAGCGGGAGCCGCAGATACGCAGTATTTT
TRBJ2-7 TRBV15 . . 13 CATSRETTYEQYF TGTGCCACCAGCAGGGAGACGACCTACGAGCAGTACTTC
TRBJ1-1 TRBV5-1 . . 12 CASSSRGTEAFF TGCGCCAGCAGCTCCCGGGGGACTGAAGCTTTCTTT